Presented here are 26 T cell receptor delta chains from one specimen sequenced in a study of delta chain sequences of gamma delta T cells. TCRdb reprocessed the 5' RACE reads through CATT. The data show 2,700 or so delta-chain clones, 4.5% to 7.5% seen once. Sequenced: either unsorted cells or a sorted T cell fraction (not recorded which). These receptors were taken from a human donor in good health.

This clone was seen at least ten times. The chain uses TRDV2 and TRDJ1; 10 bases match TRDD3. Losses at the gene ends were 3 bases for V and 0 bases for J; bases not matched to a gene: 12. The CDR3 is 18 residues long. In germline, CDR1 is GEAIGNYY, CDR2 EKD. The CDR3 reads CACDAILGDSLYTDKLIF. Here the CDR3 DNA reads TGTGCCTGTGACGCTATACTGGGGGATTCGTTGTACACCGATAAACTCATCTTT.

This clone has just a few counts. The rearrangement joins TRDV1 to TRDJ1; perhaps TRDD2 as D (6 bases). Per the germline V gene, CDR1 is TSWWSYY and CDR2 is QGS. The CDR3 covers 19 residues. The V gene lost 2 bases and the J gene lost 0 bases, with 22 bases spanning the gap. The CDR3 DNA reads as TGTGCTCTTGGGGAAATCAAGGGCCTTCCGAACTACGACACCGATAAACTCATCTTT. It encodes CALGEIKGLPNYDTDKLIF.

The CDR3 nucleotides are TGTGCCTGTGATAGACTGGGGGATAAGGAGGACGATAAACTCATCTTT. Protein product: CACDRLGDKEDDKLIF. V usage is TRDV2 and J usage is TRDJ1, with TRDD3 matching 11 bases. After removal of 4 bases from V and 4 bases from J, the junction contained 10 bases not matched to a gene. The CDR3 has 16 residues. From germline, CDR1 is GEAIGNYY and CDR2 EKD.

This clone is classed as medium-sized. The chain recombines TRDV2 with TRDJ3, with 8 bases fitting TRDD3. Per the germline V gene, CDR1 is GEAIGNYY and CDR2 is EKD. V gave up 1 base and J gave up 0 bases; unmatched junction bases: 10. The CDR3 covers 20 residues. The CDR3 loop reads CACDTLGDTKSSWDTRQMFF. The CDR3 nucleotides are TGTGCCTGTGACACTCTGGGGGACACCAAGAGCTCCTGGGACACCCGACAGATGTTTTTC.

This clone is deemed medium-sized. Other DNA variants within this sample encode the same CDR3. This chain links TRDV2 with TRDJ3; 8 bases fit TRDD3. The CDR3 sequence is 17 residues long. V trimming: 0 bases; J trimming: 4 bases; junction bases outside the gene matches: 4. In germline, CDR1 is GEAIGNYY, CDR2 EKD. CDR3 nucleotide sequence: TGTGCCTGTGACACCGTAGGGGATACTTGGGACACCCGACAGATGTTTTTC. As protein: CACDTVGDTWDTRQMFF.

The rearrangement joins TRDV2 to TRDJ1; 9 bases fit TRDD3. Germline V gene data show CDR1 as GEAIGNYY and CDR2 as EKD. V was clipped by 3 bases and J by 7 bases; unmatched bases: 5. The CDR3 loop spans 13 amino acids. The CDR3 DNA reads TGTGCCTGTGACGATTCGGGGGATACTAAACTCATCTTT. Amino acids: CACDDSGDTKLIF.

The chain combines TRDV2 with TRDJ1, with 10 bases lining up with TRDD3. The CDR3 is 21 residues long. V dropped 3 bases and J dropped 0; count of bases not matched to a gene: 21. Germline CDR1 is GEAIGNYY and CDR2 is EKD. CDR3 bases: TGTGCCTGTGACCCCGTCAGTACTGGGGGATTTCCCGCGAGAAACACCGATAAACTCATCTTT. This sequence encodes CACDPVSTGGFPARNTDKLIF.

With respect to this clone: One base separates it from a far larger clone, so it is likely a read error. The same CDR3 also results from other DNA sequences found in this sample. The rearrangement links TRDV1 to TRDJ1, with D perhaps matching TRDD2 or TRDD3 (7 bases each). Germline loops: CDR1 TSWWSYY, CDR2 QGS. The CDR3 is 23 amino acids. V was clipped by 5 bases and J by 4 bases, with 41 bases between them. CDR3 sequence: CALGTTSYSYWGIRWSGGDKLIF. The DNA for the CDR3 is TGTGCTCTTGGGACTACTTCCTATTCATACTGGGGAATACGCTGGAGTGGGGGCGATAAACTCATCTTT.

This sequence joins TRDV2 and TRDJ1; 8 bases map to TRDD3. CDR3 length equals 15 residues. The trim removed 3 bases at V and 1 base at J, leaving 6 bases unmatched. CDR1 and CDR2 (germline): GEAIGNYY, EKD. CDR3 DNA: TGTGCCTGTGACCCAGTTGGGGATACCACCGATAAACTCATCTTT. This sequence encodes CACDPVGDTTDKLIF.

This clone was counted ten times or more. The V and J genes are TRDV2 and TRDJ3; 12 nucleotides line up with TRDD3. With 0 bases clipped from V and 6 bases from J, the junction kept 11 bases outside the gene matches. CDR3 size: 20 residues. Per the germline V gene, CDR1 is GEAIGNYY and CDR2 is EKD. The CDR3 DNA reads TGTGCCTGTGACACCGTGCTGGGGGATACGCGGGTATCGGACACCCGACAGATGTTTTTC. Amino acid sequence: CACDTVLGDTRVSDTRQMFF.

This clone is deemed medium-sized. The chain employs TRDV2 and TRDJ1, with a weak D call TRDD3 (5 bases). V gave up 0 bases and J gave up 1 base, with 17 bases separating them. Per germline, CDR1 GEAIGNYY and CDR2 EKD. CDR3 length equals 17 residues. The CDR3 spells CACDTVEGSLSTDKLIF. The CDR3 DNA reads as TGTGCCTGTGACACCGTTGAGGGATCCCTGAGCACCGATAAACTCATCTTT.

This clone was seen just once. The chain uses TRDV2 and TRDJ1, with TRDD3 identical over 13 bases. The CDR3 is made up of 19 amino acids. J gave up 0 bases and V 3 bases, and 12 bases lay outside the gene matches. Per germline, CDR1 GEAIGNYY and CDR2 EKD. CDR3 sequence: CACDDVLGDTRRYTDKLIF. The CDR3 DNA is TGTGCCTGTGACGATGTACTGGGGGATACGCGGAGGTACACCGATAAACTCATCTTT.

This clone has just a few counts. With only one base between it and a far larger clone, this is likely a read error. This sample includes further DNA sequences coding for the same CDR3. The chain uses TRDV2 and TRDJ1, with D tentatively TRDD2 (5 bases). The CDR3 length is 15 residues. The germline gives CDR1 GEAIGNYY, CDR2 EKD. The DNA of the CDR3 is TGTGCCTGTGACACCGTTGGGACCTACACCGATAAACTCATCTTC. Translating it yields CACDTVGTYTDKLIF.

The chain combines TRDV2 with TRDJ3; 9 nucleotides line up with TRDD3. The CDR3 has 21 amino acids. Per the germline V gene, CDR1 is GEAIGNYY and CDR2 is EKD. The V and J ends lost 3 bases and 1 base, in that order; junction bases with no gene match: 15. The CDR3 protein is CACDPLGRTGGPSWDTRQMFF. For the CDR3, the DNA is TGTGCCTGTGACCCCCTCGGGCGGACTGGGGGACCATCCTGGGACACCCGACAGATGTTTTTC.

This clone was seen many times. In the same sample, other DNA sequences code for this CDR3. V usage is TRDV3 and J usage is TRDJ1; 8 positions match TRDD3. Germline loops: CDR1 TVYSNPD, CDR2 GDNSRS (reference sequence). V dropped 3 bases and J dropped 1; count of bases not matched to a gene: 22. The CDR3 contains 19 residues. CDR3 bases: TGTGCCTTCACCTTAGGTCCTGGACTGGGGGCCTGGGGCACCGATAAACTCATCTTT. Translating gives CAFTLGPGLGAWGTDKLIF. Based on the CDR3 plus reference TRDV3 and TRDJ1, the full variable domain is CDKVTQSSPDQTVASGSEVVLLCTYDTVYSNPDLFWYRIRPDYSFQFVFYGDNSRSEGADFTQGRFSVKHILTQKAFHLVISPVRTEDSATYYCAFTLGPGLGAWGTDKLIFGKGTRVTVEP.

Comment on this clone: A far more abundant clone sits one base away, making this likely a read error. Other DNA sequences in this specimen translate into the identical CDR3. V usage is TRDV2 and J usage is TRDJ1; TRDD3 matches 9 bases. Trimming removed 0 bases from V and 3 bases from J; junction bases left unmatched: 16. The CDR3 covers 19 residues. The germline gives CDR1 GEAIGNYY, CDR2 EKD. The DNA of the CDR3 is TGTGCCTGTGACACCCTCCTTACTGGGGGAAATGAGGGAGCCGATAAACTCATCTTT. It yields the protein CACDTLLTGGNEGADKLIF.

In its sample, this clone ranks as large. Additional DNA sequences in this sample encode the identical CDR3. This chain joins TRDV2 and TRDJ2, with 10 bases that match TRDD3. Germline trimming cut 0 bases from V and 4 bases from J; bases unmatched to any gene: 13. Germline-derived CDR1 and CDR2 are GEAIGNYY and EKD. This CDR3 comprises 19 residues. Here the CDR3 reads CACDTVGLGDTNRTAQLFF. The DNA of the CDR3 is TGTGCCTGTGACACCGTGGGATTGGGGGATACAAATAGGACAGCACAACTCTTCTTT.

There are a few counts of this clone. The called J gene is TRDJ1, whereas the V gene has no call; the table's D call of TRDD3 was not tested on the DNA. The CDR3 has 34 residues. CDR3 DNA: TGCTCTGGTCTTGGGGAAGCAGTGGTATCAACGCAGAGTACAATCATTTGTCCTCTTGGGGGATTGTGCCTTCCTACAAGAACCACCGATAAACTCATCTTT. Protein: CSGLGEAVVSTQSTIICPLGGLCLPTRTTDKLIF.

The genes are TRDV1 and TRDJ1, with 13 positions matching TRDD3. Germline V gene data show CDR1 as TSWWSYY and CDR2 as QGS. V dropped 0 bases and J dropped 4; count of bases not matched to a gene: 26. This CDR3 spans 24 amino acids. The CDR3 bases are TGTGCTCTTGGGGAACTTGAGCCACTACTTTACTGGGGGATACGCTGGAGTGGGGGCGATAAACTCATCTTT. This translates into CALGELEPLLYWGIRWSGGDKLIF.

Of note for this clone: The protein in TCRdb stems from a much larger clone and differs at residue 6 from this DNA's translation, likely a read error; here the protein is translated from the DNA. V gene TRDV1 combines with J gene TRDJ1, with TRDD3 matching over 11 bases. The junction had 17 bases not matched to a gene; V was cut back by 1 base and J by 7 bases. The CDR3 loop spans 19 amino acids. The germline CDR1 and CDR2 sequences are TSWWSYY and QGS. The CDR3 here is CALGEPGFRSWGIPLKLIF. The CDR3 DNA follows: TGTGCTCTTGGGGAACCAGGATTTCGGAGCTGGGGGATACCCCTTAAACTCATCTTT.

This clone was found a few times. A read error likely explains why the TCRdb protein, taken from a much larger clone, differs from this DNA's translation at residue 11; the protein shown is translated from the DNA. V is TRDV2 and J is TRDJ2, with TRDD3 matching 9 bases. The CDR3 consists of 16 residues. Germline CDR1 and CDR2: GEAIGNYY and EKD. CDR3 sequence (DNA): TGCGCGACGGACCGACTGGGGGAAGCCACGATAGCACAACTCTTCTTT. It is translated as CATDRLGEATIAQLFF.

This clone is medium-sized (0.01 to 0.1%) within its sample. The genes are TRDV2 and TRDJ1; 11 positions agree with TRDD3. The germline gives CDR1 GEAIGNYY, CDR2 EKD. The ends lost 0 bases at V and 3 bases at J; junction bases unmatched: 11. This CDR3 has 18 amino acids. CDR3 in amino acids: CACDTLVGDTQDSDKLIF. The CDR3 DNA is TGTGCCTGTGACACCCTCGTGGGGGATACGCAGGATTCCGATAAACTCATCTTT.

This clone ranks as medium-sized. The gene calls are TRDV1 and TRDJ1; D might be TRDD3 (6 bases). The CDR3 is 14 amino acids. V was clipped by 4 bases and J by 4 bases, with 13 bases between them. Germline values: CDR1 TSWWSYY, CDR2 QGS. DNA of the CDR3: TGTGCTCTTGGGGGGGGGACGGATTTCGATAAACTCATCTTT. The encoded protein is CALGGGTDFDKLIF.

This clone showed up just a few times. The assigned J gene is TRDJ1, but the V gene is uncalled; TRDD3 is the table's D call and was not checked against the DNA. This CDR3 is built from 22 residues. The CDR3 is CSGLGEPPMFLLGDKEDDKLIF. In DNA form, the CDR3 reads TGCTCAGGTCTTGGGGAACCCCCAATGTTCCTACTGGGGGATAAGGAGGACGATAAACTCATCTTT.

This clone was counted a few times. The CDR3 nucleotides read TGCTCTGGTGTCTTGGGGAAGCATGGTATCAACGCAGAGTCCATTCAATTCGTCTCTTGGGGGAGGTATGTCAGCTGTGCCAGACCCCTGATCTTT. It translates to CSGVLGKHGINAESIQFVSWGRYVSCARPLIF. Without a V gene call, the J gene is given as TRDJ4; TRDD3, as called in the table, went unchecked against the DNA. The CDR3 loop spans 32 amino acids.

In this sample, this clone is medium-sized. This rearrangement joins TRDV2 to TRDJ3; D remains unclear. This CDR3 is built from 18 residues. V lost 3 bases and J 1 base, leaving 15 bases between the germline ends. Germline values: CDR1 GEAIGNYY, CDR2 EKD. CDR3 amino acids: CACDSVLIRSWDTRQMFF. CDR3 coding DNA: TGTGCCTGTGACTCCGTACTGATCAGGTCCTGGGACACCCGACAGATGTTTTTC.